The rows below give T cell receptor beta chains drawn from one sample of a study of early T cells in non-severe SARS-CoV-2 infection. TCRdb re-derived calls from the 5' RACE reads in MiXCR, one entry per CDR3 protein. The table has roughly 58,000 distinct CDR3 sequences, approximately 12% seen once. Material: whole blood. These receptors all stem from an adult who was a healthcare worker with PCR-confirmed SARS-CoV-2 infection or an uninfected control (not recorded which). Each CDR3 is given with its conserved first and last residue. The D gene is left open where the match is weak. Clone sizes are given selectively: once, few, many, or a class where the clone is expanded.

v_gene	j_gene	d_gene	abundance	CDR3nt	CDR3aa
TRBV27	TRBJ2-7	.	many	TGTGCCAGCAGTTTGCGTGGCGGGCCGTGTTACTTC	CASSLRGGPCYF
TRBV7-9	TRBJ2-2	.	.	TGTGCCAGCAGCTCACGGCCTACCGGGGAGCTGTTTTTT	CASSSRPTGELFF
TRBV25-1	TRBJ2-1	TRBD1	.	TGTGCCAGCGGACCACAGGGGATCGATGAGCAGTTCTTC	CASGPQGIDEQFF
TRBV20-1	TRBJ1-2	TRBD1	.	TGCAGTGCTAGCCTACAGGGGAACTATGGCTACACCTTC	CSASLQGNYGYTF
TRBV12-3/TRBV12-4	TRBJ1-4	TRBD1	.	TGTGCCAGCAGACCGCAGGGGGCTATAGATGAAAAACTGTTTTTT	CASRPQGAIDEKLFF
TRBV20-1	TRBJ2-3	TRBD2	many	TGCAGTGCTATAGCGGGGCGAACAGATACGCAGTATTTT	CSAIAGRTDTQYF
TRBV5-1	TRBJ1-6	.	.	TGCGCCAGCAGCCCGAGCGGGGGTGGTTCACCCCTCCACTTT	CASSPSGGGSPLHF
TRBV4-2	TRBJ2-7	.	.	TGTGCCAGCAGCCAAGATCGTGGTAAGCAGTACTTC	CASSQDRGKQYF
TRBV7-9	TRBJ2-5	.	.	TGTGCCAGCAGCGAACCTCCGGGGCCTCTCCGGGCGGGGACCCAGTACTTC	CASSEPPGPLRAGTQYF
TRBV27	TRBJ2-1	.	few	TGTGCCAGCAGTTTAGGGCCGCCAAGGAATGAGCAGTTCTTC	CASSLGPPRNEQFF
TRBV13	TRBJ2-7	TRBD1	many	TGTGCCAGCAGCACCGCCGGGACAGGGTTCTACGAGCAGTACTTC	CASSTAGTGFYEQYF
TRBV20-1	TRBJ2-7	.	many	TGCAGTGCTAGAGATATGGGACACCTCTACGAGCAGTACTTC	CSARDMGHLYEQYF
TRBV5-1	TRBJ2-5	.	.	TGCGCCAGCAGAGGGACAACACAAGAGACCCAGTACTTC	CASRGTTQETQYF
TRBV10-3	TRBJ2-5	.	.	TGTGCCATCAGTGAAATTCGAGAGACCCAGTACTTC	CAISEIRETQYF
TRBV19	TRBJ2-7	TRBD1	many	TGTGCCAGTAGCGGAAGGGGACAGCAAGTCTACGAGCAGTACTTC	CASSGRGQQVYEQYF
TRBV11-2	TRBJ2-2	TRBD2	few	TGTGCCAGCAGCTTGCGGCGGGGGGCCCGGGGATACACCGGGGAGCTGTTTTTT	CASSLRRGARGYTGELFF
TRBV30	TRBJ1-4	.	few	TGTGCCTGGAGCGAGGGGTTTGCTAATGAAAAACTGTTTTTT	CAWSEGFANEKLFF
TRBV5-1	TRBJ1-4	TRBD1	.	TGCGCCAGCAGCTTACAGGGGGGAACTAATGAAAAACTGTTTTTT	CASSLQGGTNEKLFF
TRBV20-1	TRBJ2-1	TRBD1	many	TGCAGTGCGAAAGTACCGGGACAGGGCAACAATGAGCAGTTCTTC	CSAKVPGQGNNEQFF
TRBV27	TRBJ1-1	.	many	TGTGCCATACACACCGGGACTGAAGCTTTCTTT	CAIHTGTEAFF
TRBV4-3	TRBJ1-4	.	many	TGCGCCAGCAGCCACCTCCCGGAGGGTCTAAGCAAAGCTAATGAAAAACTGTTTTTT	CASSHLPEGLSKANEKLFF
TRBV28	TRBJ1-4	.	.	TGTGCCAGCAGTTTAGGTGACGCAACTAATGAAAAACTGTTTTTT	CASSLGDATNEKLFF
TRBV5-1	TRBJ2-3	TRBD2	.	TGCGCCAGCAGCTTGGTCCCTAGCGGGGGGTCCACAGATACGCAGTATTTT	CASSLVPSGGSTDTQYF
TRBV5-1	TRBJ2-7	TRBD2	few	TGCGCCAGCCAGTGGACTAGCGGGAGGAGTTACGAGCAGTACTTC	CASQWTSGRSYEQYF
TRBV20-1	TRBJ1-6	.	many	TGCAGTGCTAGAGCGGCGAGCTCCTATAATTCACCCCTCCACTTT	CSARAASSYNSPLHF
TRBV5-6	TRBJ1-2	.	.	TGTGCCAGCAGCCTCGACAGGACCAGCTATGGCTACACCTTC	CASSLDRTSYGYTF
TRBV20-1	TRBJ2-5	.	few	TGCAGTGCTAGTTTCTGGCGGCAAGAGACCCAGTACTTC	CSASFWRQETQYF
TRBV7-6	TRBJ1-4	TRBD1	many	TGTGCCAGCAGCCCTACAGGGGGCACTAATGAAAAACTGTTTTTT	CASSPTGGTNEKLFF
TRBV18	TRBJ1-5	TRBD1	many	TGTGCCAGCTCCACTAAAGACAGGGGTCCAAATCAGCCCCAGCATTTT	CASSTKDRGPNQPQHF
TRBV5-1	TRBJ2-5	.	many	TGCGCCAGCAGAGGGGGGTCGGTCCAAGAGACCCAGTACTTC	CASRGGSVQETQYF
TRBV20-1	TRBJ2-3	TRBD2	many	TGCAGTGCCCGGACTAGCGGAGGGACAGATACGCAGTATTTT	CSARTSGGTDTQYF
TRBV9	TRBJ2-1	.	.	TGTGCCAGCGCAGGGAGTGAGCAGTTCTTC	CASAGSEQFF
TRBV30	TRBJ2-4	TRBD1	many	TGTGCCTTCAACGCTAGGGACAGGGGAAGGAACATTCAGTACTTC	CAFNARDRGRNIQYF
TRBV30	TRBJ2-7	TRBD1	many	TGTGCCTGGAGTGTCCAGGGGGCCATCTACGAGCAGTACTTC	CAWSVQGAIYEQYF